Listed below are T cell receptor beta chains from one sample, sequenced in a study of blood T cell repertoires in COVID-19. TCRdb keeps only in-frame clones here, not all; method: immunoSEQ multiplex PCR. The repertoire holds about 200,000 clones, with around 89% as singletons. The specimen was PBMCs or T cells enriched from blood (not recorded which). The origin of the receptors is a woman aged 18-35 years who had recovered from COVID-19. CDR3s include the opening cysteine and the closing phenylalanine or tryptophan. D genes are given only for firm matches. Size values are once, few and many counts, or a class for expanded clones, and some rows have none.

J: TRBJ2-3; V: TRBV6-5; size: once; D: NA; CDR3: CASTQTGTDTQYF; DNA: TGTGCCAGCACTCAGACTGGGACAGATACGCAGTATTTT
J: TRBJ1-4; V: TRBV5-4; size: NA; D: NA; CDR3: CASSLPGATNEKLFF; DNA: TGTGCCAGCAGCCTCCCCGGTGCAACTAATGAAAAACTGTTTTTT
J: TRBJ2-2; V: TRBV18; size: NA; D: NA; CDR3: CASSPSRQTNTGELFF; DNA: TGTGCCAGCTCACCATCACGACAGACGAACACCGGGGAGCTGTTTTTT
J: TRBJ1-1; V: TRBV2; size: NA; D: TRBD1; CDR3: CATVDRVYAFF; DNA: TGTGCCACCGTGGACAGGGTGTACGCTTTCTTT
J: TRBJ1-1; V: TRBV29-1; size: NA; D: NA; CDR3: CSGQTLQALSTEAFF; DNA: TGCAGCGGCCAAACACTACAGGCCTTGAGCACTGAAGCTTTCTTT
J: TRBJ1-2; V: TRBV29-1; size: NA; D: NA; CDR3: CSVGWGDGYTF; DNA: TGCAGCGTTGGCTGGGGGGATGGCTACACCTTC
J: TRBJ2-5; V: TRBV5-1; size: NA; D: NA; CDR3: CASSLASINQETQYF; DNA: TGCGCCAGCAGCTTGGCCTCTATTAACCAAGAGACCCAGTACTTC
J: TRBJ2-5; V: TRBV10-3; size: NA; D: NA; CDR3: CAISESVQGRETQYF; DNA: TGTGCCATCAGTGAGTCAGTGCAGGGCCGGGAGACCCAGTACTTC
J: TRBJ1-2; V: TRBV5-1; size: once; D: TRBD1; CDR3: CASSVWTGNYGYTF; DNA: TGCGCCAGCAGCGTATGGACAGGGAACTATGGCTACACCTTC
J: TRBJ1-1; V: TRBV9; size: NA; D: NA; CDR3: CASSVDGVNTEAFF; DNA: TGTGCCAGCAGCGTAGACGGGGTGAACACTGAAGCTTTCTTT
J: TRBJ2-1; V: TRBV24-1; size: few; D: NA; CDR3: CATSDPGVSEQFF; DNA: TGTGCCACCAGTGACCCAGGGGTCAGTGAGCAGTTCTTC
J: TRBJ1-2; V: TRBV27; size: NA; D: NA; CDR3: CASSLQGSYGYTF; DNA: TGTGCCAGCAGTTTACAGGGGTCCTATGGCTACACCTTC
J: TRBJ1-4; V: TRBV28; size: NA; D: TRBD1; CDR3: CASSLTPGQKVATNEKLFF; DNA: TGTGCCAGCAGCCTGACTCCGGGACAGAAAGTTGCAACTAATGAAAAACTGTTTTTT
J: TRBJ1-2; V: TRBV9; size: NA; D: TRBD1; CDR3: CASSETGTGSGYGYTF; DNA: TGTGCCAGCAGCGAGACCGGGACAGGGAGTGGCTATGGCTACACCTTC
J: TRBJ2-5; V: TRBV5-1; size: NA; D: NA; CDR3: CASSSTAGKPISETQYF; DNA: TGCGCCAGCAGCTCAACCGCAGGGAAACCTATATCGGAGACCCAGTACTTC
J: TRBJ1-3; V: TRBV4-1; size: NA; D: TRBD1; CDR3: CASSQDRGGGNTIYF; DNA: TGCGCCAGCAGCCAAGATCGAGGGGGCGGAAACACCATATATTTT
J: TRBJ2-3; V: TRBV11-2; size: NA; D: NA; CDR3: CASSSSRGLTDTQYF; DNA: TGTGCCAGCAGCTCTTCGCGGGGCCTCACAGATACGCAGTATTTT
J: TRBJ1-4; V: TRBV15; size: NA; D: NA; CDR3: CATSRVKGANEKLFF; DNA: TGTGCCACCAGCAGAGTGAAGGGGGCTAATGAAAAACTGTTTTTT
J: TRBJ2-2; V: TRBV15; size: NA; D: TRBD2; CDR3: CATSGGVPRGNTGELFF; DNA: TGTGCCACCAGCGGGGGGGTACCTCGGGGTAACACCGGGGAGCTGTTTTTT
J: TRBJ1-1; V: TRBV28; size: NA; D: NA; CDR3: CASSLGGIMREAFF; DNA: TGTGCCAGCAGTTTAGGAGGGATAATGAGAGAAGCTTTCTTT
J: TRBJ1-4; V: TRBV24-1; size: NA; D: NA; CDR3: CATSSPGERAEEKLFF; DNA: TGTGCCACCAGTTCCCCTGGTGAGAGGGCGGAGGAAAAACTGTTTTTT
J: TRBJ2-2; V: TRBV11-2; size: NA; D: TRBD2; CDR3: CASSYRGGPNTGELFF; DNA: TGTGCCAGCAGCTACCGCGGGGGGCCGAACACCGGGGAGCTGTTTTTT
J: TRBJ2-1; V: TRBV7-9; size: NA; D: NA; CDR3: CASSLPAAAGSNEQFF; DNA: TGTGCCAGCAGCTTACCGGCGGCAGCAGGGTCCAATGAGCAGTTCTTC
J: TRBJ1-3; V: TRBV7-3; size: NA; D: NA; CDR3: CASSPRVQTPGNTIYF; DNA: TGTGCCAGCAGCCCCCGGGTCCAAACACCGGGAAACACCATATATTTT
J: TRBJ1-3; V: TRBV19; size: NA; D: NA; CDR3: CASSLDGASGNTIYF; DNA: TGTGCCAGTAGTCTAGACGGAGCCTCTGGAAACACCATATATTTT
J: TRBJ1-2; V: TRBV5-8; size: NA; D: NA; CDR3: CASSFVLSYTF; DNA: TGTGCCAGCAGCTTTGTTCTAAGCTACACCTTC
J: TRBJ2-3; V: TRBV4-1; size: once; D: TRBD2; CDR3: CASSQDTSGGDPDTQYF; DNA: TGCGCCAGCAGCCAAGATACTAGCGGGGGGGATCCAGATACGCAGTATTTT
J: TRBJ1-5; V: TRBV3-1/TRBV3-2; size: NA; D: NA; CDR3: CASSQDTVINQPQHF; DNA: TGTGCCAGCAGCCAAGATACGGTAATCAATCAGCCCCAGCATTTT
J: TRBJ2-7; V: TRBV2; size: NA; D: TRBD1; CDR3: CASSGQGATYSYEQYF; DNA: TGTGCCAGCAGTGGGCAGGGGGCAACATACTCCTACGAGCAGTACTTC
J: TRBJ1-2; V: TRBV7-2; size: NA; D: NA; CDR3: CASSSSTSGQPSYGYTF; DNA: TGTGCCAGCAGCTCCTCCACAAGCGGCCAGCCCAGCTATGGCTACACCTTC
J: TRBJ2-5; V: TRBV7-9; size: NA; D: NA; CDR3: CASSIKGYSQETQYF; DNA: TGTGCCAGCAGCATCAAGGGGTACAGCCAAGAGACCCAGTACTTC